This entry lists 4 T cell receptor beta chains sequenced from one sample in a study of blood T cell repertoires in COVID-19. Sequencing was performed with immunoSEQ multiplex PCR; in TCRdb, only in-frame clones are kept and a portion is missing. Of about 230,000 clones detected, around 84% appear once; the ten largest clones hold around 1.5%. Sequencing was carried out using peripheral blood. Source of these receptors: a woman in her thirties or forties who had recovered from COVID-19.

On this clone: The sample carries other DNA sequences with the same CDR3. This chain uses TRBV7-2 with TRBJ2-5, with D tentatively TRBD1 (5 bases). Deletions cut 1 base from V and 1 base from J, with 10 bases between. This CDR3 region has 15 residues. From germline, CDR1 is SGHTA and CDR2 FQGNSA. CDR3 coding DNA: TGTGCCAGCAGCTTAGTAGGGGCACCCCAAGAGACCCAGTACTTC. It yields the protein CASSLVGAPQETQYF. The full variable domain, rest sourced from reference TRBV7-2 and TRBJ2-5, is GAGVSQSPSNKVTEKGKDVELRCDPISGHTALYWYRQSLGQGLEFLIYFQGNSAPDKSGLPSDRFSAERTGGSVSTLTIQRTQQEDSAVYLCASSLVGAPQETQYFGPGTRLLVL.

The rearrangement links TRBV6-5 to TRBJ2-5; tentative D call: TRBD2 (6 bases). Germline-derived CDR1 and CDR2 are MNHEY and SVGAGI. The CDR3 has 14 residues. Trimming shortened V by 9 bases and J by 2 bases, and 16 bases separated the two germline ends. The CDR3 DNA sequence: TGTGCCAGTTCCTACCTCGGAGGGCAAGAGACCCAGTACTTC. Encoded protein: CASSYLGGQETQYF.

J is TRBJ2-7 and V is TRBV10-3, with 9 bases aligning to TRBD2. This CDR3 region has 17 residues. The J segment lost 1 base and the V segment lost 0 bases, leaving 7 bases of the junction unmatched. Per the germline V gene, CDR1 is ENHRY and CDR2 is SYGVKD. Written as DNA, the CDR3 is TGTGCCATCAGTGAGTCGCCGGGACTAGCAACTTCCTACGAGCAGTACTTC. It translates to CAISESPGLATSYEQYF.

V and J are TRBV5-1 and TRBJ2-5, with 14 bases lining up with TRBD2. Germline CDR1 and CDR2: SGHRS and YFSETQ. V lost 0 bases to trimming and J lost 5 bases; unmatched junction nucleotides: 0. The CDR3 runs 15 residues. The CDR3 is CASSLGTSGGETQYF. Here the CDR3 DNA reads TGCGCCAGCAGCTTGGGGACTAGCGGGGGGGAGACCCAGTACTTC.